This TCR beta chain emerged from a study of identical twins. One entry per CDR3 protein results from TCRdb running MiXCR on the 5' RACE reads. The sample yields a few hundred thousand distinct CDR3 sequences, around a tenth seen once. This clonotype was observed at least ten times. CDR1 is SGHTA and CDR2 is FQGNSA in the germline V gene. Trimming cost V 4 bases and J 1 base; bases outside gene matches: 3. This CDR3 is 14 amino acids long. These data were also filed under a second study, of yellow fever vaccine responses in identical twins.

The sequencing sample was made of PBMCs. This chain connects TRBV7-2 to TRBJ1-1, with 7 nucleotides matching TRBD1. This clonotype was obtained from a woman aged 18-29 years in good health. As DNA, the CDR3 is TGTGCCAGCAGCTCCCGGACAGGGAACACTGAAGCTTTCTTT. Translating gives CASSSRTGNTEAFF.